The clone carrying this TCR beta chain was recorded only once. Method: immunoSEQ multiplex PCR; TCRdb's copy keeps in-frame clones and lacks some. This table holds just over 250,000 clones, 91% found once. This entry belongs to a study of blood T cell repertoires in COVID-19. Study-level information: From the United States, Italy and Spain came samples of acute and convalescent COVID-19.

V was pared by 4 bases and J by 4 bases, with 13 bases of the junction left unmatched. Germline CDR1 is SGDLS and CDR2 is YYNGEE. The CDR3 extends over 18 amino acids. Seattle's enrolled individuals joined amid active infection and were then monitored longitudinally. The clonotype originates from a person between 18 and 35 years old with COVID-19, enrolled during active disease. Specimen: peripheral blood. This chain joins TRBV9 and TRBJ2-7; 14 bases fit TRBD2. The CDR3 protein is CASSSKGTSGSPRYEQYF. CDR3 DNA sequence: TGTGCCAGCAGCTCTAAAGGGACTAGCGGGAGTCCAAGGTACGAGCAGTACTTC. The whole variable domain, filled in from reference TRBV9 and TRBJ2-7, reads DSGVTQTPKHLITATGQRVTLRCSPRSGDLSVYWYQQSLDQGLQFLIQYYNGEERAKGNILERFSAQQFPDLHSELNLSSLELGDSALYFCASSSKGTSGSPRYEQYFGPGTRLTVT.